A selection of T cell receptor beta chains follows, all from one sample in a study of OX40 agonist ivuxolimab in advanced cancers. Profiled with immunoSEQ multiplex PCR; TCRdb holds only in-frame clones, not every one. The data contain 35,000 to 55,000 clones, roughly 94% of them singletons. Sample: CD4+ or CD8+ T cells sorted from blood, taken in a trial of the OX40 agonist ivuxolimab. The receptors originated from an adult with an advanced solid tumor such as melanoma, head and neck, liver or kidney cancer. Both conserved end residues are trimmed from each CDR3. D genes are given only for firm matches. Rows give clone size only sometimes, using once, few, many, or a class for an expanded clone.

CDR3 protein: ASSFPRTATLSNEQF
clone size: .
D gene: .
V gene: TRBV7-9

CDR3 protein: AGSLTGSSYEQY
clone size: .
D gene: .
V gene: TRBV5-1

CDR3 protein: ASSYSASYEQY
clone size: large
D gene: .
V gene: TRBV6-5

CDR3 protein: ASSLAGLRKLTGTAKNIQY
clone size: .
D gene: .
V gene: TRBV7-2

CDR3 protein: ASSRLGAMNTEAF
clone size: .
D gene: .
V gene: TRBV5-6

CDR3 protein: ASSQSTSGRVIDNEQF
clone size: .
D gene: TRBD2
V gene: TRBV4-1

CDR3 protein: ASSLAGQGEEQY
clone size: .
D gene: TRBD1
V gene: TRBV5-6

CDR3 protein: SVGSPVEGYT
clone size: .
D gene: .
V gene: TRBV29-1

CDR3 protein: ASSLPRGTGDTQY
clone size: .
D gene: .
V gene: TRBV9

CDR3 protein: AIAGLAGAYEQY
clone size: .
D gene: TRBD2
V gene: TRBV10-3

CDR3 protein: ASSYSTGRGEQY
clone size: .
D gene: .
V gene: TRBV6-5

CDR3 protein: ATSRTRTVGPTDTQY
clone size: .
D gene: .
V gene: TRBV15

CDR3 protein: ASTASGRADSSYNEQF
clone size: .
D gene: TRBD2
V gene: TRBV6-4

CDR3 protein: ASSSRLAGTYEQY
clone size: .
D gene: TRBD2
V gene: TRBV5-1

CDR3 protein: AISDPTSSKNIQY
clone size: .
D gene: .
V gene: TRBV10-3

CDR3 protein: ASSPRNVGTEAF
clone size: .
D gene: .
V gene: TRBV9

CDR3 protein: ASSPGGQGSYEQY
clone size: .
D gene: .
V gene: TRBV9

CDR3 protein: ASSSPTLGQF
clone size: .
D gene: .
V gene: TRBV5-4

CDR3 protein: ASSQDITRFSGQY
clone size: .
D gene: .
V gene: TRBV4-3

CDR3 protein: ASRFAGQSQYGYT
clone size: .
D gene: TRBD1
V gene: TRBV19

CDR3 protein: ASSIGGITYEQY
clone size: .
D gene: .
V gene: TRBV11-2

CDR3 protein: ASRDGNQPQH
clone size: .
D gene: .
V gene: TRBV19

CDR3 protein: ASSLLIGVGYEQY
clone size: .
D gene: .
V gene: TRBV7-2

CDR3 protein: ASSLTGGRIYEQY
clone size: once
D gene: TRBD1
V gene: TRBV7-2

CDR3 protein: ASRSDSNYGYT
clone size: .
D gene: .
V gene: TRBV7-9

CDR3 protein: ASSLAREAYNEQF
clone size: .
D gene: TRBD2
V gene: TRBV5-6

CDR3 protein: ASSSGGLYEQY
clone size: .
D gene: .
V gene: TRBV7-9

CDR3 protein: ASTIGQGSNEQF
clone size: .
D gene: .
V gene: TRBV6-1

CDR3 protein: SVDTVDRSNEQF
clone size: .
D gene: TRBD1
V gene: TRBV29-1

CDR3 protein: ASSLGQGNEKLF
clone size: .
D gene: TRBD1
V gene: TRBV4-2

CDR3 protein: ASSGGLAGYNEQF
clone size: .
D gene: TRBD2
V gene: TRBV9

CDR3 protein: ASFFRTGRYEQF
clone size: .
D gene: .
V gene: TRBV7-8

CDR3 protein: ASSLSSYNEQF
clone size: .
D gene: .
V gene: TRBV7-3

CDR3 protein: ASSVGERYEQY
clone size: once
D gene: .
V gene: TRBV5-1

CDR3 protein: ASSFRLAGPSYEQY
clone size: once
D gene: .
V gene: TRBV7-9

CDR3 protein: AWSVGYNYEQY
clone size: .
D gene: .
V gene: TRBV30

CDR3 protein: ASSPGFLGGPGDTQY
clone size: .
D gene: .
V gene: TRBV7-2